This section outlines one TCR beta chain sequence together with its context. Antigen unknown. The data originate from a study of OX40 agonist ivuxolimab in advanced cancers. Regarding the study as a whole: With doses of 0.1-3.0 mg/kg, partial responders showed among the lowest clonal expansion. Both CD4+ and CD8+ T cell populations in blood had undergone clonal expansion by week 6 at 0.1 to 3.0 mg/kg.

Repertoires were generated with immunoSEQ multiplex PCR, while TCRdb's copy carries only in-frame clones and drops some. The repertoire holds approximately 58,000 clones, with roughly four fifths as singletons. Peripheral blood came from all dose cohorts at three timepoints. This CDR3 is 14 amino acids long. Germline CDR1 and CDR2: WSHSY and SAAADI. V lost 10 bases and J 0 bases, leaving 12 bases between the germline ends. This sample comprised CD4+ or CD8+ T cells sorted from blood, obtained in a trial of the OX40 agonist ivuxolimab. The receptor comes from an adult with an advanced solid tumor such as melanoma, head and neck, liver or kidney cancer. The chain uses TRBV10-2 and TRBJ2-2, with a tentative D call TRBD1 (6 bases). The CDR3 loop is CATKRQANTGELFF. The CDR3 DNA reads TGCGCCACCAAAAGACAGGCGAACACCGGGGAGCTGTTTTTT.